This T cell receptor (beta chain) was observed in a study of cytomegalovirus exposure and HLA in healthy donors. The V end was cut by 4 bases, the J end by 2 bases, with 21 bases between. CDR1 SGHAT and CDR2 FQNNGV come from the germline V gene. The CDR3 contains 17 residues. Study-level results: Earlier analysis looked at TCR beta V segments, and most were productive about 87% or about 30% of the time. More clonal expansion characterized HLA-associated TCR beta chains than equally common others in a later analysis.

In the PCR, 60 Vbeta and 13 Jbeta primers were used. Assay: immunoSEQ multiplex PCR; the TCRdb copy retains only in-frame clones and omits some. The top ten hold roughly 3% of the sample, which has 35,000 to 40,000 clones, 90% seen once. A word on this clone: Its antigen is not known.

The receptor was isolated from a woman under 30 in good health and CMV-seronegative. This chain connects TRBV11-2 to TRBJ2-7, with D perhaps TRBD2 (8 bases). Specimen: PBMCs. CDR3 nucleotides: TGTGCCAGCAGCTCATTAGCGGGGACAGAGCACGCCTACGAGCAGTACTTC. It is translated as CASSSLAGTEHAYEQYF. Variable domain in full (rest from reference TRBV11-2 and TRBJ2-7): EAGVAQSPRYKIIEKRQSVAFWCNPISGHATLYWYQQILGQGPKLLIQFQNNGVVDDSQLPKDRFSAERLKGVDSTLKIQPAKLEDSAVYLCASSSLAGTEHAYEQYFGPGTRLTVT.